One sample yielded the 22 T cell receptor beta chains listed below, sequenced in a study of T cell responses to AZD1222 COVID-19 vaccine. Sequencing was performed with immunoSEQ multiplex PCR; in TCRdb, only in-frame clones are kept and a portion is missing. The sample has 150,000 to 200,000 clones, under 95% seen once. Specimen: peripheral blood, collected on day 0 of AZD1222 vaccination. Receptors originate from an adult in good health.

The sample holds one count of this clone. This chain joins TRBV28 and TRBJ2-3; D remains ambiguous. V dropped 2 bases and J dropped 2 bases, with 11 bases sitting between them. Germline V lookup: CDR1 MDHEN, CDR2 SYDVKM. This CDR3 has 15 residues. CDR3 residues: CASSLTPSFTDTQYF. CDR3 coding DNA: TGTGCCAGCAGTTTAACACCTTCCTTCACAGATACGCAGTATTTT.

The J gene is TRBJ2-5, the V gene TRBV14; D is perhaps TRBD1 or TRBD2 (5 bases each). V gave up 1 base and J gave up 1 base, with 16 bases separating them. This CDR3 is 17 amino acids long. The germline V gene encodes CDR1 SGHDN and CDR2 FVKESK. The CDR3, as DNA: TGTGCCAGCAGCCAAGTGGGATGGCGAGGGACCCAAGAGACCCAGTACTTC. Translated: CASSQVGWRGTQETQYF.

The chain has TRBV4-1 and TRBJ2-1, with TRBD2 matching over 7 bases. With V trimmed by 6 bases and J by 5 bases, 13 bases remained unmatched. The CDR3 contains 16 residues. In germline, CDR1 is MGHRA, CDR2 YSYEKL. The CDR3 region has the DNA TGCGCCAGCAGGCTCGGGGGGTCCACGGGTAACAATGAGCAGTTCTTC. It translates to CASRLGGSTGNNEQFF.

The chain is built from TRBV7-9 and TRBJ2-2, with D perhaps TRBD1 or TRBD2 (5 bases each). Per the germline V gene, CDR1 is SEHNR and CDR2 is FQNEAQ (reference sequence). V lost 5 bases and J lost 6, with 13 bases in between. The CDR3 is 14 amino acids. The CDR3 coding sequence is TGTGCCAGCAGCGGGCCGGGGCGGCCCGGGGAGCTGTTTTTT. Its translation: CASSGPGRPGELFF.

This chain joins TRBV7-9 and TRBJ2-5, with a possible D match to TRBD2 (5 bases). Trimming pared 2 bases from V and 4 bases from J, leaving 11 bases between. The CDR3 contains 14 residues. Germline CDR1 is SEHNR and CDR2 is FQNEAQ (reference sequence). Here the CDR3 DNA reads TGTGCCAGCAGCTTAACGGTTGGGAGAGAGACCCAGTACTTC. It yields the protein CASSLTVGRETQYF. The whole variable domain, remainder taken from reference TRBV7-9 and TRBJ2-5, is DTGVSQNPRHKITKRGQNVTFRCDPISEHNRLYWYRQTLGQGPEFLTYFQNEAQLEKSRLLSDRFSAERPKGSFSTLEIQRTEQGDSAMYLCASSLTVGRETQYFGPGTRLLVL.

CDR3 coding DNA: TGTGCCAGCAGCAAACAGTCGACCGGGGAGCTGTTTTTT. Residues: CASSKQSTGELFF. The rearrangement joins TRBV21-1 to TRBJ2-2; the DNA was not compared with TRBD1, the D call given in the table. TRBV21-1 is reported as a pseudogene. This CDR3 has 13 amino acids.

The V gene is TRBV3-1 (or the pseudogene TRBV3-2), the J gene TRBJ1-1, with TRBD1 as a possible D gene (5 bases). The CDR3 is 15 residues long. The V end was cut by 6 bases, the J end by 4 bases, with 18 bases between. Germline V gene sequence: CDR1 LGHDT, CDR2 YNNKEL (reference sequence). The CDR3 DNA reads as TGTGCCAGCAGTTCCGGGGGAATTCGGGGCACTGAAGCTTTCTTT. Its protein is CASSSGGIRGTEAFF.

The gene calls are TRBV27 and TRBJ1-1, with D unclear. CDR1 and CDR2 from the germline V gene are MNHEY and SMNVEV (reference sequence). This CDR3 has 14 amino acids. V shed 0 bases and J shed 4 bases, with 9 bases lying between them. This CDR3 is CASSLSLVGTEAFF. CDR3 coding DNA: TGTGCCAGCAGTTTATCGTTGGTCGGCACTGAAGCTTTCTTT.

The V call is TRBV7-2, the J call TRBJ2-1; D possibly uses TRBD1 or TRBD2 (5 bases each). Germline V CDR1 and CDR2: SGHTA, FQGNSA. The V and J ends lost 6 bases and 8 bases respectively, with 17 bases between them. The CDR3 has 14 residues. The CDR3 is CASSFQGVEDEQFF. For the CDR3, the DNA is TGTGCCAGCAGTTTCCAGGGTGTGGAGGATGAGCAGTTCTTC.

As DNA, the CDR3 is TGTGCCAGCAGTGGAGTGACAGGGGGCAATTCACCCCTCCACTTT. Translation: CASSGVTGGNSPLHF. The V gene is TRBV2, the J gene TRBJ1-6; 10 positions match TRBD1. Germline loops: CDR1 SNHLY, CDR2 FYNNEI. The CDR3 totals 15 residues. V lost 4 bases to trimming and J lost 7 bases; unmatched junction nucleotides: 4.

The genes are TRBV25-1 and TRBJ1-1; 9 bases are shared with TRBD1. Unmatched junction bases numbered 6, after V lost 5 bases and J lost 5 bases. Germline loops: CDR1 MGHDK, CDR2 SYGVNS. The CDR3 extends over 14 amino acids. Here the CDR3 reads CASSRTGVGTEAFF. In DNA form, the CDR3 reads TGTGCCAGCAGTAGGACAGGGGTCGGTACTGAAGCTTTCTTT.

The rearrangement uses TRBV18 and TRBJ1-2; 8 nucleotides match TRBD1. V lost 3 bases to trimming and J lost 2 bases; unmatched junction nucleotides: 11. There are 17 residues in the CDR3. Germline V CDR1 and CDR2: KGHSH, LQKENI. DNA of the CDR3: TGTGCCAGCTCACCCCGGACAGGGATGGGAAGAAACTATGGCTACACCTTC. Residues: CASSPRTGMGRNYGYTF.

The rearrangement uses TRBV6-5 and TRBJ2-7, with 8 bases lining up with TRBD2. J was trimmed by 2 bases and V by 1 base; bases with no gene match: 4. The CDR3 spans 15 residues. Germline V gives CDR1 MNHEY, CDR2 SVGAGI. This chain's CDR3 is CASSYYREGTYEQYF. Written as DNA, the CDR3 is TGTGCCAGCAGTTACTATCGGGAGGGGACCTACGAGCAGTACTTC.

This chain connects TRBV19 to TRBJ2-1; 13 bases agree with TRBD2. Trimming cost V 7 bases and J 0 bases; bases outside gene matches: 9. Germline V lookup: CDR1 LNHDA, CDR2 SQIVND (reference sequence). The CDR3 runs to 18 residues. The CDR3 spells CASTQGTSGISSYNEQFF. The CDR3 region has the DNA TGTGCCAGTACCCAAGGGACTAGCGGGATTAGCTCCTACAATGAGCAGTTCTTC.

This chain links TRBV5-4 with TRBJ1-1; possible D gene TRBD1, 5 bases. The V gene lost 0 bases and the J gene lost 6 bases, with 9 bases spanning the gap. Germline V gives CDR1 SGHNT, CDR2 YYREEE (reference sequence). This CDR3 has 13 residues. The CDR3 nucleotides read TGTGCCAGCAGCTTGGCGGGGCTTTCTGAAGCTTTCTTT. It codes for CASSLAGLSEAFF.

This chain links TRBV5-4 with TRBJ2-4; 9 bases fit TRBD1. This CDR3 has 19 amino acids. Germline CDR1 is SGHNT and CDR2 is YYREEE (reference sequence). With 4 bases clipped from V and 0 bases from J, the junction kept 14 bases outside the gene matches. Written as DNA, the CDR3 is TGTGCCAGCAGCGAAGCCGGGACAGGGACTCCCTCAGCCAAAAACATTCAGTACTTC. Translating it yields CASSEAGTGTPSAKNIQYF.

Only one count was recorded for this clone. The rearrangement joins TRBV9 to TRBJ1-4; 7 bases line up with TRBD1. The CDR3 extends over 14 amino acids. Unmatched junction bases numbered 3, after V lost 3 bases and J lost 4 bases. The germline gives CDR1 SGDLS, CDR2 YYNGEE. The CDR3 loop reads CASSGQGDNEKLFF. CDR3 nucleotides: TGTGCCAGCAGCGGACAGGGCGATAATGAAAAACTGTTTTTT.

The table lists this clone with a count of one. The rearrangement joins TRBV4-1 to TRBJ1-6, with 7 bases aligning to TRBD1. The CDR3 has 17 amino acids. The V and J ends lost 0 bases and 0 bases, in that order; junction bases with no gene match: 2. Looked up from germline, CDR1 is MGHRA and CDR2 is YSYEKL. CDR3 sequence: CASSQETGSSYNSPLHF. CDR3 bases: TGCGCCAGCAGCCAAGAGACAGGGAGCTCCTATAATTCACCCCTCCACTTT.

This chain links TRBV15 with TRBJ1-5, with no clear D. The germline CDR1 and CDR2 sequences are LNHNV and YYDKDF (reference sequence). Trimming stripped 9 bases from V and 0 bases from J, with 30 bases between. The CDR3 consists of 20 residues. The CDR3 DNA reads as TGTGCCACGGGAAGAGGCGAGTCGGACTATCGGGGTTATAGCAATCAGCCCCAGCATTTT. This gives the protein CATGRGESDYRGYSNQPQHF. The variable domain in full, completed from reference TRBV15 and TRBJ1-5, reads DAMVIQNPRYQVTQFGKPVTLSCSQTLNHNVMYWYQQKSSQAPKLLFHYYDKDFNNEADTPDNFQSRRPNTSFCFLDIRSPGLGDTAMYLCATGRGESDYRGYSNQPQHFGDGTRLSIL.

The rearrangement uses TRBV7-6 and TRBJ2-1; D is tentatively TRBD1 or TRBD2 (6 bases each). With 2 bases removed from V and 0 bases from J, the gap between germline ends came to 14 bases. CDR1 and CDR2 (germline): SGHVS, FNYEAQ. CDR3 length: 17 amino acids. Written as DNA, the CDR3 is TGTGCCAGCAGCTTAAACGGGGGCCAAAGCTCCTACAATGAGCAGTTCTTC. It codes for CASSLNGGQSSYNEQFF.

The chain uses TRBV7-9 and TRBJ1-1; D is ambiguous. This CDR3 comprises 14 residues. CDR1 and CDR2 from the germline V gene are SEHNR and FQNEAQ (reference sequence). The germline V and J ends were trimmed by 3 bases and 3 bases, with 11 bases remaining between them. The CDR3, as DNA: TGTGCCAGCAGCTTTTGGGAAGTTCACACTGAAGCTTTCTTT. It specifies CASSFWEVHTEAFF. The complete variable domain, with remaining parts taken from reference TRBV7-9 and TRBJ1-1, reads DTGVSQNPRHKITKRGQNVTFRCDPISEHNRLYWYRQTLGQGPEFLTYFQNEAQLEKSRLLSDRFSAERPKGSFSTLEIQRTEQGDSAMYLCASSFWEVHTEAFFGQGTRLTVV.

This sequence joins TRBV3-1 (or the pseudogene TRBV3-2) and TRBJ1-1; D is possibly TRBD1 (5 bases). Trimming took 2 bases from V and 5 from J, leaving 18 bases between them. The germline V gene encodes CDR1 LGHDT and CDR2 YNNKEL (reference sequence). The CDR3 is 16 amino acids. The DNA of the CDR3 is TGTGCCAGCAGCCAATCGGTTGGGAGGAGGGGAACTGAAGCTTTCTTT. Protein product: CASSQSVGRRGTEAFF.